A selection of T cell receptor beta chains follows, all from one sample in a study of shared clonotypes between healthy human individuals. Generated by immunoSEQ multiplex PCR, the TCRdb table keeps only in-frame clones and is missing some. The sample consists of 800,000 to 1,200,000 clones, more than 75% of them appearing once. Sequenced: memory CD4+ T cells from PBMCs. Source of these receptors: a man aged 18 to 30 in good health. Some clones in this sample may be carry-over from other donors' samples. CDR3s include the opening cysteine and the closing phenylalanine or tryptophan. The order of the fields is J gene, CDR3 length, V gene, D gene, clone size, CDR3 protein, CDR3 DNA. The D gene is left open where the match is weak. Expanded clones get a size class; other rows say once, few or many, or leave the size out.

TRBJ2-2 | 12 | TRBV28 | NA | NA | CASSSNTGELFF | TGTGCCAGCTCTTCGAACACCGGGGAGCTGTTTTTT
TRBJ2-3 | 15 | TRBV9 | NA | NA | CASSWSGQYTDTQYF | TGTGCCAGCAGCTGGTCCGGACAGTACACAGATACGCAGTATTTT
TRBJ1-2 | 14 | TRBV11-1 | NA | NA | CASSLSVTGDGYTF | TGTGCCAGCAGCTTATCAGTCACGGGGGATGGCTACACCTTC
TRBJ1-2 | 14 | TRBV28 | NA | NA | CAAMSGGRNYGYTF | TGTGCCGCGATGAGCGGCGGACGTAACTATGGCTACACCTTC
TRBJ1-1 | 14 | TRBV25-1 | TRBD1 | NA | CASRATGINTEAFF | TGTGCCAGCAGGGCGACAGGGATTAACACTGAAGCTTTCTTT
TRBJ2-1 | 15 | TRBV9 | NA | NA | CASSGRVTPVDEQFF | TGTGCCAGCAGCGGCCGGGTGACCCCGGTCGATGAGCAGTTCTTC
TRBJ2-3 | 15 | TRBV25-1 | NA | NA | CASSSPAQNTDTQYF | TGTGCCAGCAGCTCCCCAGCTCAGAACACAGATACGCAGTATTTT
TRBJ2-7 | 13 | TRBV28 | TRBD1 | few | CASSSGGTGEQYF | TGTGCCAGCAGCTCAGGGGGTACGGGCGAGCAGTACTTC
TRBJ2-7 | 14 | TRBV5-4 | TRBD1 | NA | CASSWRTGQYEQYF | TGTGCCAGCAGCTGGAGGACAGGGCAGTACGAGCAGTACTTC
TRBJ2-1 | 16 | TRBV5-1 | TRBD2 | NA | CASSLPIAGGNNEQFF | TGCGCCAGCAGCTTACCCATAGCGGGAGGGAACAATGAGCAGTTCTTC
TRBJ1-5 | 14 | TRBV28 | NA | once | CASSRGSATSRQHF | TGTGCCAGCAGCCGCGGGTCGGCGACCTCACGACAGCATTTT
TRBJ2-1 | 18 | TRBV4-1 | TRBD1 | many | CASSPRYAGTGNHNEQFF | TGCGCCAGCAGCCCCCGTTACGCCGGGACAGGGAACCACAATGAGCAGTTCTTC
TRBJ1-2 | 15 | TRBV10-3 | NA | NA | CAISESTVGVVGYTF | TGTGCCATCAGTGAGTCGACCGTGGGGGTAGTTGGCTACACCTTC
TRBJ2-2 | 16 | TRBV10-3 | TRBD1 | NA | CAIRPGTGWNTGELFF | TGTGCCATCAGGCCCGGGACAGGGTGGAACACCGGGGAGCTGTTTTTT
TRBJ1-5 | 14 | TRBV6-1 | NA | few | CASSDSQVNQPQHF | TGTGCCAGCAGTGATAGCCAGGTCAATCAGCCCCAGCATTTT
TRBJ2-1 | 15 | TRBV11-3 | TRBD1 | NA | CASSVGGQGVGEQFF | TGTGCCAGCAGCGTTGGAGGACAGGGGGTAGGGGAGCAGTTCTTC
TRBJ2-1 | 11 | TRBV7-2 | NA | NA | CASSSRNEQFF | TGTGCCAGCAGCTCGAGGAATGAGCAGTTCTTC
TRBJ2-7 | 15 | TRBV6-6 | TRBD2 | NA | CASSYSGLAGSEQYF | TGTGCCAGCAGTTATTCCGGACTAGCGGGATCCGAGCAGTACTTC
TRBJ1-2 | 13 | TRBV7-9 | NA | NA | CASGTDSNYGYTF | TGTGCCAGCGGCACGGACAGTAACTATGGCTACACCTTC
TRBJ1-5 | 14 | TRBV27 | NA | NA | CASRRGEVAQPQHF | TGTGCCAGCAGACGGGGGGAAGTAGCTCAGCCCCAGCATTTT
TRBJ1-1 | 11 | TRBV29-1 | NA | NA | CSAKTLTEAFF | TGCAGCGCCAAGACACTAACTGAAGCTTTCTTT
TRBJ2-3 | 14 | TRBV6-6 | NA | NA | CASTPDGSTDTQYF | TGTGCCAGCACTCCGGACGGAAGCACAGATACGCAGTATTTT
TRBJ1-3 | 14 | TRBV10-2 | NA | many | CASSEDNSGNTIYF | TGCGCCAGCAGTGAGGACAACTCTGGAAACACCATATATTTT
TRBJ2-2 | 15 | TRBV4-1 | NA | NA | CASRGAGGGTGELFF | TGCGCCAGCCGGGGTGCCGGGGGAGGCACCGGGGAGCTGTTTTTT
TRBJ2-7 | 15 | TRBV6-5 | NA | NA | CASSYSAGRSYEQYF | TGTGCCAGCAGTTACTCGGCGGGGCGCTCCTACGAGCAGTACTTC
TRBJ1-5 | 15 | TRBV4-2 | NA | NA | CASSQSDRPNQPQHF | TGTGCCAGCAGCCAATCCGACAGACCCAATCAGCCCCAGCATTTT
TRBJ2-6 | 16 | TRBV7-8 | NA | NA | CASSLEHGSGANVLTF | TGTGCCAGCAGCTTAGAGCACGGCTCTGGGGCCAACGTCCTGACTTTC
TRBJ2-7 | 15 | TRBV4-1 | TRBD1 | NA | CASSQDEDRGYEQYF | TGCGCCAGCAGCCAAGACGAGGACAGGGGCTACGAGCAGTACTTC
TRBJ1-5 | 14 | TRBV7-8 | NA | few | CASSFQGSNQPQHF | TGTGCCAGCAGCTTCCAGGGGAGCAATCAGCCCCAGCATTTT
TRBJ1-2 | 12 | TRBV29-1 | NA | NA | CSVISPTYGYTF | TGCAGCGTCATTTCGCCGACCTATGGCTACACCTTC
TRBJ1-2 | 14 | TRBV28 | NA | many | CASVVATGSSGYTF | TGTGCCAGCGTAGTGGCCACAGGGAGTTCTGGCTACACCTTC
TRBJ1-1 | 14 | TRBV7-8 | NA | NA | CASSPLQGNTEAFF | TGTGCCAGCAGCCCATTGCAGGGGAACACTGAAGCTTTCTTT
TRBJ1-4 | 13 | TRBV4-2 | NA | NA | CASSRGRGEKLFF | TGTGCCAGCAGCCGCGGGAGAGGGGAAAAACTGTTTTTT
TRBJ1-1 | 14 | TRBV7-9 | NA | NA | CASSPQVLGNEAFF | TGTGCCAGCAGCCCCCAGGTGTTGGGGAACGAAGCTTTCTTT
TRBJ1-2 | 15 | TRBV28 | TRBD1 | NA | CASSPGTGGASGYTF | TGTGCCAGCAGCCCCGGGACAGGGGGCGCGTCTGGCTACACCTTC
TRBJ2-1 | 14 | TRBV4-1 | TRBD2 | once | CASSSGGSYNEQFF | TGCGCCAGCAGCTCCGGGGGGTCCTACAATGAGCAGTTCTTC
TRBJ2-3 | 13 | TRBV5-1 | NA | NA | CASSLPGTDTQYF | TGCGCCAGCAGCTTGCCAGGTACAGATACGCAGTATTTT
TRBJ1-1 | 15 | TRBV10-3 | NA | NA | CAISETRTGGSEAFF | TGTGCCATCAGCGAAACACGCACCGGAGGGTCTGAAGCTTTCTTT
TRBJ2-5 | 15 | TRBV29-1 | NA | NA | CSVEAQTAIQETQYF | TGCAGCGTTGAGGCCCAGACAGCAATACAAGAGACCCAGTACTTC
TRBJ2-2 | 15 | TRBV7-3 | NA | once | CASSEVAGNTGELFF | TGTGCCAGCAGCGAAGTGGCAGGGAACACCGGGGAGCTGTTTTTT
TRBJ2-7 | 18 | TRBV4-2 | TRBD2 | NA | CASSQGGGTSGMRREQYF | TGTGCCAGCAGCCAAGGGGGAGGGACTAGCGGGATGAGGCGCGAGCAGTACTTC
TRBJ1-3 | 14 | TRBV19 | NA | NA | CASSTGVSGNTIYF | TGTGCCAGTAGTACGGGGGTCTCTGGAAACACCATATATTTT
TRBJ2-3 | 12 | TRBV6-1 | NA | NA | CAARGSTDTQYF | TGTGCCGCCCGGGGGAGCACAGATACGCAGTATTTT